This entry lists 23 T cell receptor beta chains sequenced from one sample in a study of CD8 T cells in Susac syndrome. It was with random hexamers that about 0.45 to 1 ug RNA was reverse transcribed. One entry per CDR3 protein, called by TCRdb with MiXCR from the immunoSEQ multiplex PCR reads. The sample includes approximately 180,000 distinct CDR3 sequences, around 95% seen only once; the top ten take around 0.093%. Source material: CD4+ T cells from PBMCs. The receptors were sampled from a human donor with multiple sclerosis.

The V gene is TRBV5-1, the J gene TRBJ2-5, with D hard to call. This CDR3 spans 15 amino acids. Trimming left V 7 bases short and J 2 bases short, with 18 bases between. Germline V gene data show CDR1 as SGHRS and CDR2 as YFSETQ. DNA for the CDR3: TGCGCCAGCTTCGATACCGGCGGAGCTCAAGAGACCCAGTACTTC. Amino acids: CASFDTGGAQETQYF. Looking up the rest from reference TRBV5-1 and TRBJ2-5 gives the full variable domain: KAGVTQTPRYLIKTRGQQVTLSCSPISGHRSVSWYQQTPGQGLQFLFEYFSETQRNKGNFPGRFSGRQFSNSRSEMNVSTLELGDSALYLCASFDTGGAQETQYFGPGTRLLVL.

The rearrangement joins TRBV27 to TRBJ2-7; 10 nucleotides align to TRBD2. The V gene end was trimmed by 2 bases and the J gene end by 2 bases; junction bases not matched to a gene: 3. There are 15 residues in the CDR3. Per the germline V gene, CDR1 is MNHEY and CDR2 is SMNVEV (reference sequence). CDR3 protein: CASSLIAGGAYEQYF. The CDR3 DNA sequence: TGTGCCAGCAGTTTAATAGCGGGGGGAGCCTACGAGCAGTACTTC.

The chain carries TRBV25-1 and TRBJ2-1; the D gene is possibly TRBD2 (6 bases). The CDR3 runs to 15 residues. Trimming left V 1 base short and J 7 bases short, with 14 bases between. Germline CDR1 is MGHDK and CDR2 is SYGVNS. CDR3 residues: CASSEWRGETNEQFF. The DNA of the CDR3 is TGTGCCAGCAGTGAATGGCGGGGCGAGACTAATGAGCAGTTCTTC.

The rearrangement joins TRBV5-1 to TRBJ2-7, with D tentatively TRBD1 (6 bases). V shed 4 bases and J shed 2 bases, with 19 bases lying between them. The CDR3 length is 16 residues. Germline V lookup: CDR1 SGHRS, CDR2 YFSETQ. The CDR3 nucleotides read TGCGCCAGCAGCCCGGGTTCGACAGGAAGTCCCTACGAGCAGTACTTC. Its protein product is CASSPGSTGSPYEQYF.

DNA of the CDR3: TGTGCCAGCAGCTTAATGGAGACAGATACGCAGTATTTT. It specifies CASSLMETDTQYF. This rearrangement joins TRBV7-2 to TRBJ2-3, with D unclear. V gave up 2 bases and J gave up 3 bases, with 6 bases separating them. Germline V gives CDR1 SGHTA, CDR2 FQGNSA. CDR3 length: 13 residues.

The V call is TRBV4-3, the J call TRBJ1-6; 9 nucleotides agree with TRBD1. In germline, CDR1 is LGHNA, CDR2 YSLEER. With 1 base clipped from V and 4 bases from J, the junction kept 2 bases outside the gene matches. The CDR3 has 16 amino acids. The chain's CDR3 is CASSQVGQGYNSPLHF. CDR3 nucleotide sequence: TGCGCCAGCAGCCAAGTGGGACAGGGTTATAATTCACCCCTCCACTTT.

V usage is TRBV12-3 or TRBV12-4 and J usage is TRBJ2-1, with TRBD2 matching 9 bases. Unmatched junction bases numbered 8, after V lost 7 bases and J lost 7 bases. CDR3 length equals 14 residues. Here the CDR3 reads CASIKGGGANEQFF. The CDR3 region has the DNA TGTGCCAGCATTAAGGGCGGGGGGGCGAATGAGCAGTTCTTC.

This clonotype was recorded once. This chain joins TRBV5-1 and TRBJ2-7; D might be TRBD1 or TRBD2, each matching 5 bases. Germline CDR1 and CDR2: SGHRS and YFSETQ. CDR3 length: 14 residues. V lost 0 bases, J lost 5 bases, and 12 bases lay in between. The chain's CDR3 is CASSLGGSIDEQYF. The CDR3 bases are TGCGCCAGCAGCTTGGGGGGGTCTATTGACGAGCAGTACTTC.

The rearrangement links TRBV18 to TRBJ2-7; TRBD1 aligns across 9 bases. The CDR3 contains 15 residues. Unmatched junction bases numbered 9, after V lost 6 bases and J lost 3 bases. CDR1 and CDR2 (germline): KGHSH, LQKENI. The CDR3, as DNA: TGTGCCAGCTCCCCCCCGGGACAGGGAAACTACGAGCAGTACTTC. As protein: CASSPPGQGNYEQYF.

The chain recombines TRBV10-3 with TRBJ2-6; the match to TRBD1 covers 7 bases. In germline, CDR1 is ENHRY, CDR2 SYGVKD. J was trimmed by 2 bases and V by 4 bases; bases with no gene match: 8. CDR3 size: 17 residues. This CDR3 reads CAISATQTGAGANVLTF. The CDR3 DNA reads TGTGCCATCAGTGCAACACAAACAGGGGCTGGGGCCAACGTCCTGACTTTC.

The chain employs TRBV20-1 and TRBJ2-3; the match to TRBD2 covers 12 bases. The V gene end was trimmed by 5 bases and the J gene end by 5 bases; junction bases not matched to a gene: 5. CDR1 is DFQATT, CDR2 SNEGSKA, per germline (reference sequence). This CDR3 is 14 amino acids long. The CDR3 sequence: CSAVLAGGRDTQYF. The CDR3 coding sequence is TGCAGTGCTGTCCTAGCGGGGGGGCGAGATACGCAGTATTTT.

This chain links TRBV10-3 with TRBJ2-3; TRBD1 matches 7 bases. The V gene's germline CDR1 is ENHRY and CDR2 SYGVKD. Trimming removed 7 bases from V and 2 bases from J; junction bases left unmatched: 6. The CDR3 is 14 residues long. The CDR3 DNA sequence: TGTGCCATCACCCGGGGACAGATCACAGATACGCAGTATTTT. This gives the protein CAITRGQITDTQYF.

The chain links TRBV7-2 to TRBJ2-1; TRBD2 matches at 10 bases. V lost 3 bases and J lost 4; bases outside the gene matches: 3. The length of the CDR3 is 15 residues. Germline CDR1 SGHTA, CDR2 FQGNSA. Here the CDR3 reads CASSFSGGFYNEQFF. The CDR3 region has the DNA TGTGCCAGCAGCTTTAGCGGGGGGTTTTACAATGAGCAGTTCTTC.

The gene calls are TRBV3-1 and TRBJ2-1; D possibly matches TRBD1 or TRBD2 (5 bases each). The CDR3 contains 15 residues. Germline-derived CDR1 and CDR2 are LGHDT and YNNKEL (reference sequence). V gave up 0 bases and J gave up 7 bases, with 13 bases separating them. This chain's CDR3 is CASSQDRIEGNEQFF. The CDR3 DNA is TGTGCCAGCAGCCAAGATAGGATAGAGGGGAATGAGCAGTTCTTC.

V and J are TRBV27 and TRBJ2-6, with TRBD1 matching over 7 bases. The CDR3 totals 20 residues. The V gene end was trimmed by 6 bases and the J gene end by 0 bases; junction bases not matched to a gene: 17. CDR1 and CDR2 from the germline V gene are MNHEY and SMNVEV (reference sequence). CDR3 bases: TGTGCCAGCAGGCCCCACGACGGACAGGCATTGGGCTCTGGGGCCAACGTCCTGACTTTC. It yields the protein CASRPHDGQALGSGANVLTF.

The chain links TRBV27 to TRBJ2-5; perhaps TRBD1 as D (6 bases). Per germline, CDR1 MNHEY and CDR2 SMNVEV (reference sequence). The V end lost 6 bases, the J end lost 7 bases, and 15 bases lay between the germline ends. This CDR3 is 13 amino acids long. CDR3 bases: TGTGCCAGCAGCTCCACGAGGGGGATGACCCAGTACTTC. Translation: CASSSTRGMTQYF.

This chain joins TRBV25-1 and TRBJ1-6; D not certain. V was trimmed by 3 bases and J by 8 bases, leaving 5 bases between them. The CDR3 is 12 amino acids. Germline V lookup: CDR1 MGHDK, CDR2 SYGVNS. The CDR3 DNA sequence: TGTGCCAGCAGTGATTTCTATTCACCCCTCCACTTT. It yields the protein CASSDFYSPLHF.

The chain uses TRBV5-4 and TRBJ2-5, with D unresolved. In germline, CDR1 is SGHNT, CDR2 YYREEE (reference sequence). V lost 7 bases and J lost 6, with 16 bases in between. This CDR3 contains 13 residues. CDR3 sequence (DNA): TGTGCCAGCCACGCCAGTCGTCACCAGACCCAGTACTTC. It specifies CASHASRHQTQYF.

The gene calls are TRBV3-1 and TRBJ2-6; TRBD1 is a possible D gene (5 bases). The V and J ends lost 3 bases and 2 bases respectively, with 5 bases between them. This CDR3 is 14 amino acids long. CDR1 and CDR2 (germline): LGHDT, YNNKEL (reference sequence). The CDR3 here is CASSHRAGANVLTF. The CDR3 coding sequence is TGTGCCAGCAGCCACAGGGCTGGGGCCAACGTCCTGACTTTC.

The V call is TRBV24-1, the J call TRBJ2-3; D unresolved. The CDR3 has 14 amino acids. The ends were cut back, 3 bases at V and 0 bases at J, with 6 bases in the middle. Germline lookup yields CDR1 KGHDR and CDR2 SFDVKD. CDR3 DNA: TGTGCCACCAGTGATCTGGGGAGCACAGATACGCAGTATTTT. Residues: CATSDLGSTDTQYF.

This chain connects TRBV6-1 to TRBJ2-7, with D unresolved. The germline V gene encodes CDR1 MNHNS and CDR2 SASEGT. This CDR3 comprises 15 residues. The V end lost 3 bases, the J end lost 3 bases, and 15 bases lay between the germline ends. The CDR3 loop is CASSDGLLADYEQYF. The CDR3 DNA sequence: TGTGCCAGCAGTGACGGCTTGCTGGCGGACTACGAGCAGTACTTC.

This clonotype has only one observation. This rearrangement joins TRBV20-1 to TRBJ2-3, with TRBD2 matching over 10 bases. Germline V gene sequence: CDR1 DFQATT, CDR2 SNEGSKA (reference sequence). V lost 5 bases to trimming and J lost 5 bases; unmatched junction nucleotides: 10. The CDR3 contains 15 residues. Here the CDR3 DNA reads TGCAGTGCTCCCAACAGCGGGGGGGCGGAAGATACGCAGTATTTT. Amino acids: CSAPNSGGAEDTQYF.

This chain joins TRBV30 and TRBJ2-3; D gene uncertain. There are 10 residues in the CDR3. Deletions cut 7 bases from V and 1 base from J, with 3 bases between. CDR1 is GTSNPN and CDR2 is SVGIG in the germline V gene (reference sequence). The CDR3 protein is CASGTDTQYF. DNA of the CDR3: TGTGCCTCGGGCACAGATACGCAGTATTTT.